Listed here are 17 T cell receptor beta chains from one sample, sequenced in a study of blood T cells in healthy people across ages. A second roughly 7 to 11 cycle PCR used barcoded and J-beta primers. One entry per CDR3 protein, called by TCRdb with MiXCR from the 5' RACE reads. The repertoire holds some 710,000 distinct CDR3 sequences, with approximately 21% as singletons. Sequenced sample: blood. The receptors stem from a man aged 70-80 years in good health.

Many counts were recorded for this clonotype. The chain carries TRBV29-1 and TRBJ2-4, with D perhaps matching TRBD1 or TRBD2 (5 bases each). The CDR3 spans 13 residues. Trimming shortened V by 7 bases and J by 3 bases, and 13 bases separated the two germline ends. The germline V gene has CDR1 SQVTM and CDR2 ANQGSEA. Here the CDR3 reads CSETGTDKNIQYF. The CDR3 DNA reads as TGCAGCGAAACCGGGACCGACAAAAACATTCAGTACTTC.

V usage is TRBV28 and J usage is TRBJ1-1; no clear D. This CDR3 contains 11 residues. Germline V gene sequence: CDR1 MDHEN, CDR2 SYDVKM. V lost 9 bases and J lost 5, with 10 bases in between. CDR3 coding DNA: TGTGCCAGTTTCCAGCGAACTGAAGCTTTCTTT. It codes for CASFQRTEAFF.

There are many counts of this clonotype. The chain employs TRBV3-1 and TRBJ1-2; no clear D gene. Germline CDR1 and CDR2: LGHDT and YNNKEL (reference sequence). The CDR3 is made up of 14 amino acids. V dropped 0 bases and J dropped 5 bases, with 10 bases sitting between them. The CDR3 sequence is CASSQDGSGYGYTF. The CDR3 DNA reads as TGTGCCAGCAGCCAAGATGGCAGCGGATATGGCTACACCTTC.

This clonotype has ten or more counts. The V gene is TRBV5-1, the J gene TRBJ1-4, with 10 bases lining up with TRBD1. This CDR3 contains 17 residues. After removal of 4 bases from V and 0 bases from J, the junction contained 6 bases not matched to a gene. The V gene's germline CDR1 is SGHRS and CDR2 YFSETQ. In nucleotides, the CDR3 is TGCGCCAGCAGCCGGACAGGGGGACCCGCAACTAATGAAAAACTGTTTTTT. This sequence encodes CASSRTGGPATNEKLFF. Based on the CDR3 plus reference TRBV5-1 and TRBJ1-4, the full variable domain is KAGVTQTPRYLIKTRGQQVTLSCSPISGHRSVSWYQQTPGQGLQFLFEYFSETQRNKGNFPGRFSGRQFSNSRSEMNVSTLELGDSALYLCASSRTGGPATNEKLFFGSGTQLSVL.

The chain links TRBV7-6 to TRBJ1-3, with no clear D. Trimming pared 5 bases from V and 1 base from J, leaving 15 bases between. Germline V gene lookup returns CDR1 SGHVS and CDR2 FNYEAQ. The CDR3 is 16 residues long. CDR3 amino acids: CASSASGSASGNTIYF. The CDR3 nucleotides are TGTGCCAGCAGCGCATCTGGGTCAGCTTCTGGAAACACCATATATTTT. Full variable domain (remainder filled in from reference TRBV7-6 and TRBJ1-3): GAGVSQSPRYKVTKRGQDVALRCDPISGHVSLYWYRQALGQGPEFLTYFNYEAQQDKSGLPNDRFSAERPEGSISTLTIQRTEQRDSAMYRCASSASGSASGNTIYFGEGSWLTVV.

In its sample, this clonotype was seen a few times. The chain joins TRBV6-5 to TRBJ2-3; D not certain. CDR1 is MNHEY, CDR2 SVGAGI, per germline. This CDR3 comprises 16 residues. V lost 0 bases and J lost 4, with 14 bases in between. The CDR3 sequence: CASSYSMGMGSDTQYF. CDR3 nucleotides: TGTGCCAGCAGTTACTCGATGGGGATGGGCTCAGATACGCAGTATTTT.

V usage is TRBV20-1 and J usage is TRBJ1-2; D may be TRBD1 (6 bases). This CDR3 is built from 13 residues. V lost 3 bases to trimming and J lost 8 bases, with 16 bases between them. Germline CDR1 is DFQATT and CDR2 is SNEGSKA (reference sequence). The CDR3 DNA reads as TGCAGTGCTAGTTTCAGGGGAGTTTACGGCTACACCTTC. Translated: CSASFRGVYGYTF.

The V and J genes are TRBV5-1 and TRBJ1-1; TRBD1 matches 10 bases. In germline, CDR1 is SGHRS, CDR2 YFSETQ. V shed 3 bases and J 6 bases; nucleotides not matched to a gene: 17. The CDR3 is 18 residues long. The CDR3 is CASSYWTGGAIVNAEAFF. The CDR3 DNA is TGCGCCAGCAGCTACTGGACAGGGGGTGCCATAGTTAACGCTGAAGCTTTCTTT.

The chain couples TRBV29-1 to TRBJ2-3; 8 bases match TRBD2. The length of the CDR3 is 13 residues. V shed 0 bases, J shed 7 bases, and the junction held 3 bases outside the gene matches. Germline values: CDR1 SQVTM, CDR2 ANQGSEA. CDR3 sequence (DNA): TGCAGCGTTGAAGATGCGGGAGGAAATACGCAGTATTTT. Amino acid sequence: CSVEDAGGNTQYF.

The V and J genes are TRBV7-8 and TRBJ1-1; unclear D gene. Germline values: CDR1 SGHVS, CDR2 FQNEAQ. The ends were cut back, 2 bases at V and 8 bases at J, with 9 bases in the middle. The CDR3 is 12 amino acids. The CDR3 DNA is TGTGCCAGCAGCTTAATTGAGGGAGAAGCTTTCTTT. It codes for CASSLIEGEAFF.

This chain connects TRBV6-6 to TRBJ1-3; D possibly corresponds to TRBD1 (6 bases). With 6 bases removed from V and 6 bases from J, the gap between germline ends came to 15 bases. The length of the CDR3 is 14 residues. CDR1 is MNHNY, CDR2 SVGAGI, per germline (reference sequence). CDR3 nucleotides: TGTGCCAGCAGCCCCACAGGGAAACAAAACACCATATATTTT. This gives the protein CASSPTGKQNTIYF.

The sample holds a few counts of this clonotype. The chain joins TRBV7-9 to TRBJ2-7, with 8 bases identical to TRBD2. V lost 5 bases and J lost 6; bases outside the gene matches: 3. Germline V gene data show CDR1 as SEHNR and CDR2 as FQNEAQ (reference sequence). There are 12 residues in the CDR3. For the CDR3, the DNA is TGTGCCAGCAGCCCAGGGACTAGCGAGCAGTACTTC. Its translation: CASSPGTSEQYF.

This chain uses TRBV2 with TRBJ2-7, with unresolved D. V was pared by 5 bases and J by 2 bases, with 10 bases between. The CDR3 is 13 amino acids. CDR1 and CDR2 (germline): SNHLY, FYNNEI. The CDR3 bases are TGTGCCAGCAGTTCGACGGAGCCCTACGAGCAGTACTTC. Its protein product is CASSSTEPYEQYF.

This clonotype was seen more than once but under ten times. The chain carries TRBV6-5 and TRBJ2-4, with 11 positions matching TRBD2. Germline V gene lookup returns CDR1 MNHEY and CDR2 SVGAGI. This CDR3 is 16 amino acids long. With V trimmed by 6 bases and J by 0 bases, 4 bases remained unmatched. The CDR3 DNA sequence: TGTGCCAGCAGCACTAGCGGGGGAATAGCCAAAAACATTCAGTACTTC. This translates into CASSTSGGIAKNIQYF.

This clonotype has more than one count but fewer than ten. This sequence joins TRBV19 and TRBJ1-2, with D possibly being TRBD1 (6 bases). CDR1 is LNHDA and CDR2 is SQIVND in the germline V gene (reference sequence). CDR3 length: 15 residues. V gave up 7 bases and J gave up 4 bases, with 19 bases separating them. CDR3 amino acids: CASTETRGMGYGYTF. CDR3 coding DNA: TGTGCCAGTACTGAGACGAGGGGGATGGGCTATGGCTACACCTTC.

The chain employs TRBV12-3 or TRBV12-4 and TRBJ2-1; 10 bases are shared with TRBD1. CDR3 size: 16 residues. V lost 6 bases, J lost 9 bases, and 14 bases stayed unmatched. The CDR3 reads CASSPRDRGASGEQFF. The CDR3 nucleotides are TGTGCCAGCAGCCCCCGGGACAGGGGCGCCTCTGGTGAGCAGTTCTTC.

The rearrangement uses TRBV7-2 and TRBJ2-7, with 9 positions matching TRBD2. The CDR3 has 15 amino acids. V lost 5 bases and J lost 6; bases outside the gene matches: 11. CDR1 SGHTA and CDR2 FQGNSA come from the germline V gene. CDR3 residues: CASSHTGTSSLEQYF. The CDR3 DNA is TGTGCCAGCAGCCATACCGGGACTAGCTCTCTCGAGCAGTACTTC. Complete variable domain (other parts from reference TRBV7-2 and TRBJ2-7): GAGVSQSPSNKVTEKGKDVELRCDPISGHTALYWYRQSLGQGLEFLIYFQGNSAPDKSGLPSDRFSAERTGGSVSTLTIQRTQQEDSAVYLCASSHTGTSSLEQYFGPGTRLTVT.